This T cell receptor (beta chain) was sequenced in a study of blood T cell repertoires in COVID-19. The germline V gene encodes CDR1 LNHDA and CDR2 SQIVND (reference sequence). Trimming took 4 bases from V and 2 from J, leaving 11 bases between them. The CDR3 spans 14 residues. Participants came from around 25 US areas, aged about 18 to 89 years. No more than 2 weeks before study entry, exposed participants had met a case of COVID-19. Here immunoSEQ multiplex PCR was the method, and the copy in TCRdb shows in-frame clones only, minus some. Among approximately 200,000 clones, 80% to 90% were seen once, and the ten largest hold roughly 3.7%.

The sample was PBMCs or T cells enriched from blood (not recorded which). This sequence was found in a woman in her thirties who had been exposed to COVID-19. The rearrangement uses TRBV19 and TRBJ1-2, with a possible D match to TRBD1 (5 bases). The CDR3 sequence is CASSTGHGNYGYTF. The CDR3 DNA reads as TGTGCCAGTAGTACCGGACACGGGAACTATGGCTACACCTTC.